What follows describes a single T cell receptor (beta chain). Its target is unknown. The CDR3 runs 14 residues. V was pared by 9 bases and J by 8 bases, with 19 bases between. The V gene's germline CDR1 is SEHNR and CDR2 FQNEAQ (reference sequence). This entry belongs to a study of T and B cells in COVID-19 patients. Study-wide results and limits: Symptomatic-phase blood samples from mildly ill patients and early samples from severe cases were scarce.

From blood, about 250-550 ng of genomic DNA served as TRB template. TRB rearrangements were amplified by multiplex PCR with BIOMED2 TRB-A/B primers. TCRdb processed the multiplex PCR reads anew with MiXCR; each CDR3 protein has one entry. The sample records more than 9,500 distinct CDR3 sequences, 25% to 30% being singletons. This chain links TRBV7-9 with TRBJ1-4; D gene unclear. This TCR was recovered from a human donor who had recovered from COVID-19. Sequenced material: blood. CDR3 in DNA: TGTGCCAGAAGCCCCTGTGGGCAGAGGGAAAAACTGTTTTTT. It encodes CARSPCGQREKLFF. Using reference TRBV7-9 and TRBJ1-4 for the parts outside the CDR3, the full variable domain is DTGVSQNPRHKITKRGQNVTFRCDPISEHNRLYWYRQTLGQGPEFLTYFQNEAQLEKSRLLSDRFSAERPKGSFSTLEIQRTEQGDSAMYLCARSPCGQREKLFFGSGTQLSVL.